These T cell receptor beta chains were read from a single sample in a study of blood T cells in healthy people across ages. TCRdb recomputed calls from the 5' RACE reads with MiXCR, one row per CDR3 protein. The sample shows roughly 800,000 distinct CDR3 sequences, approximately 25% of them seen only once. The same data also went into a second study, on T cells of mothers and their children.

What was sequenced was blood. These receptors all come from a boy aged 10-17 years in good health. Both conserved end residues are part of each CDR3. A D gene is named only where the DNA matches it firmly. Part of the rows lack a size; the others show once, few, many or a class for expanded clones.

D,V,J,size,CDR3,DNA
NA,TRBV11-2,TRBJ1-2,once,CASSLGVRLNYGYTF,TGTGCCAGCAGCTTAGGCGTCAGGTTGAACTATGGCTACACCTTC
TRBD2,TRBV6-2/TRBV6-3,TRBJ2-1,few,CASSSPIAGGHNEQFF,TGTGCCAGCAGCTCGCCTATAGCGGGAGGCCACAATGAGCAGTTCTTC
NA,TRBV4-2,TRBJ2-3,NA,CASSQEVRGGTDTQYF,TGTGCCAGCAGCCAAGAAGTGAGGGGGGGTACAGATACGCAGTATTTT
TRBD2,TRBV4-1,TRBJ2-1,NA,CASSQVGLPMDEQFF,TGCGCCAGCAGCCAAGTGGGACTACCGATGGATGAGCAGTTCTTC
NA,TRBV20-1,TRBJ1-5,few,CSARRQLTDTQHF,TGCAGTGCTAGACGACAGCTCACAGATACGCAGCATTTT
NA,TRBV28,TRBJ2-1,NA,CASSLYEGLNEQFF,TGTGCCAGCAGTTTATATGAGGGGCTGAATGAGCAGTTCTTC
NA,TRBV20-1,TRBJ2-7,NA,CSARDRDWSSYEQYF,TGCAGTGCTAGAGATAGGGATTGGAGCTCCTACGAGCAGTACTTC
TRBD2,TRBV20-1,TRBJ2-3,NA,CSARTSPTDTQYF,TGCAGTGCCAGGACTAGTCCCACAGATACGCAGTATTTT
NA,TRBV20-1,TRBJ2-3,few,CSARDPGRSDTQYF,TGCAGTGCTAGAGATCCCGGGCGTAGCGATACGCAGTATTTT
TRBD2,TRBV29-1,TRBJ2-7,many,CSVGGGPPYEQYF,TGCAGCGTGGGGGGGGGACCCCCCTACGAGCAGTACTTC
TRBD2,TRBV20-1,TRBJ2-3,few,CSASRTSGVSTDTQYF,TGCAGTGCGAGCAGAACTAGCGGGGTTAGCACAGATACGCAGTATTTT
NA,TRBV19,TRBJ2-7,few,CASSDRTANEQYF,TGTGCCAGTAGTGACAGGACAGCCAACGAGCAGTACTTC
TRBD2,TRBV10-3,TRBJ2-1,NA,CAIGKGSGGSYEQFF,TGTGCCATCGGAAAGGGTAGCGGGGGGTCTTATGAGCAGTTCTTC
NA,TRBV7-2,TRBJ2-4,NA,CASSLAGSAVAKNIQYF,TGTGCCAGCAGCTTAGCCGGCTCCGCCGTAGCCAAAAACATTCAGTACTTC
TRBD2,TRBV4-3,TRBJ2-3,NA,CASSQELEGGGTPWDTQYF,TGCGCCAGCAGCCAAGAATTAGAAGGCGGGGGGACCCCCTGGGATACGCAGTATTTT
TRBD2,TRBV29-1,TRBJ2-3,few,CSPILQRGDTDTQYF,TGCAGCCCCATTCTCCAGCGGGGGGACACAGATACGCAGTATTTT
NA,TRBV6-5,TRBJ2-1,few,CASSYVGSSYNEQFF,TGTGCCAGCAGTTACGTTGGTAGCTCCTACAATGAGCAGTTCTTC
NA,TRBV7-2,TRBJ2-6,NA,CASSPEISGANVLTF,TGTGCCAGCAGCCCCGAAATCTCTGGGGCCAACGTCCTGACTTTC
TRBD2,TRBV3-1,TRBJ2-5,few,CASSQDRLAGSETQYF,TGTGCCAGCAGCCAAGATCGGCTAGCGGGGAGTGAGACCCAGTACTTC
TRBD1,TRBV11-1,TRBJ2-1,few,CASSLAPGTGVYNEQFF,TGTGCCAGCAGCTTAGCTCCCGGGACAGGGGTCTACAATGAGCAGTTCTTC
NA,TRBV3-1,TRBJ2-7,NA,CANSLLPAAEQYF,TGTGCCAACAGCCTCCTCCCAGCTGCCGAGCAGTACTTC
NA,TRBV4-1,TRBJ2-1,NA,CASSQGSGGYNEQFF,TGCGCCAGCAGCCAAGGCTCGGGCGGCTACAATGAGCAGTTCTTC
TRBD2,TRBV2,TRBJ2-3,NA,CASSEALRRAGGTDTQYF,TGTGCCAGCAGTGAAGCGCTTCGACGAGCGGGGGGCACAGATACGCAGTATTTT
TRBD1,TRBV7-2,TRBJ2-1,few,CASSLRQGYYNEQFF,TGTGCCAGCAGCTTACGACAGGGTTACTACAATGAGCAGTTCTTC
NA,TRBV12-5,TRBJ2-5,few,CASGFNSGALETQYF,TGTGCTAGTGGTTTTAATAGCGGTGCCTTGGAGACCCAGTACTTC
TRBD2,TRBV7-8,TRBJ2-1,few,CASSLLLAGVVDEQFF,TGTGCCAGCAGCCTACTACTAGCGGGAGTGGTTGATGAGCAGTTCTTC
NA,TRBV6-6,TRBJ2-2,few,CASSISEATQGELFF,TGTGCCAGCAGTATCTCCGAGGCTACGCAAGGGGAGCTGTTTTTT
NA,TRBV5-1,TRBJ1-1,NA,CASSLVPQGMNTEAFF,TGCGCCAGCAGCCTAGTTCCGCAGGGAATGAACACTGAAGCTTTCTTT
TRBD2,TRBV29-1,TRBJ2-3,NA,CSARAREGSSTDTQYF,TGCAGCGCCCGGGCGCGGGAGGGTTCTAGCACAGATACGCAGTATTTT
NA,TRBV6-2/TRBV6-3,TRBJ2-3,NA,CASSYSPFLTDTQYF,TGTGCCAGCAGTTACTCGCCTTTCCTCACAGATACGCAGTATTTT
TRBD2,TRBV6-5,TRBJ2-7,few,CASIRASGSPLSYEQYF,TGTGCCAGCATTAGGGCTAGCGGGAGCCCCCTCTCCTACGAGCAGTACTTC
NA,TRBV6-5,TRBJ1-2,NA,CASFSGHGYTF,TGTGCCAGCTTTTCGGGTCATGGCTACACCTTC
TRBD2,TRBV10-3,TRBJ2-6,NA,CAISRSAGGNSGANVLTF,TGTGCCATCAGTCGATCAGCGGGAGGAAACTCTGGGGCCAACGTCCTGACTTTC
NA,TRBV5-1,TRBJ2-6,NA,CASSLGFRSSGANVLTF,TGCGCCAGCAGCCTCGGTTTTCGTAGTTCTGGGGCCAACGTCCTGACTTTC
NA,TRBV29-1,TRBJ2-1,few,CSVTRADEQFF,TGCAGCGTGACCAGGGCAGATGAGCAGTTCTTC
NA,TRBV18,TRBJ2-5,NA,CASSPGLVTETQYF,TGTGCCAGCTCACCCGGGCTAGTAACGGAGACCCAGTACTTC
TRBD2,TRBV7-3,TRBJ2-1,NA,CASSLLGGADSYNEQFF,TGTGCCAGCAGCCTACTCGGGGGGGCCGACTCCTACAATGAGCAGTTCTTC
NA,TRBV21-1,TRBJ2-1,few,CASTTGWSNNEQFF,TGTGCCAGCACCACCGGTTGGAGCAACAATGAGCAGTTCTTC
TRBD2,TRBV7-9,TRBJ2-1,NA,CASSLAAGGPVDEQFF,TGTGCCAGCAGCTTAGCAGCGGGAGGGCCCGTGGATGAGCAGTTCTTC
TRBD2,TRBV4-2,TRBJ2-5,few,CASSQNPSGSSGTQYF,TGTGCCAGCAGCCAGAATCCTAGCGGGAGTTCCGGGACCCAGTACTTC
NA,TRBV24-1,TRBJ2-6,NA,CATSERGGTGANVLTF,TGTGCCACCAGTGAAAGGGGTGGAACTGGGGCCAACGTCCTGACTTTC
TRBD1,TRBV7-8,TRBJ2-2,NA,CASSLLTGAITGELFF,TGTGCCAGCAGCTTGCTGACAGGGGCCATCACCGGGGAGCTGTTTTTT
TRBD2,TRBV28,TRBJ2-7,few,CASRGLEVFEQYF,TGTGCCAGCAGGGGACTAGAAGTGTTCGAGCAGTACTTC
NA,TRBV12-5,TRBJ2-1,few,CASRRNRGLQREPYNEQFF,TGTGCTAGCCGTCGTAACAGGGGGCTACAGCGGGAGCCCTACAATGAGCAGTTCTTC
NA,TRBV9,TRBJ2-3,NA,CASSVAAISTDTQYF,TGTGCCAGCAGCGTAGCGGCCATAAGCACAGATACGCAGTATTTT
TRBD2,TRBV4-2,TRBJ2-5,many,CASSHSGGAETQYF,TGTGCCAGCAGCCATAGCGGGGGGGCGGAGACCCAGTACTTC
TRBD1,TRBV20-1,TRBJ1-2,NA,CSASTGESANYGYTF,TGCAGTGCTTCTACAGGGGAGTCCGCTAACTATGGCTACACCTTC
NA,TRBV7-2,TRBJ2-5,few,CASSQGLSEETQYF,TGTGCCAGCAGCCAGGGACTTTCTGAAGAGACCCAGTACTTC
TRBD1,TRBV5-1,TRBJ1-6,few,CASSRTRGFDSPLHF,TGCGCCAGCAGCCGAACCAGGGGGTTCGATTCACCCCTCCACTTT
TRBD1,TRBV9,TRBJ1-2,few,CASSVSGTGVYGYTF,TGTGCCAGCAGCGTATCGGGGACAGGGGTTTATGGCTACACCTTC